One and the same sample provided the 5 T cell receptor beta chains below, sequenced in a study of cytotoxic CD8 clonotypes in ibrutinib-treated CLL. The repertoire was sequenced with immunoSEQ multiplex PCR; TCRdb's copy has only in-frame clones and lacks some. This sample has more than 7,500 clones, with approximately 80% found just once. The sequencing here drew on PBMCs, taken before ibrutinib treatment. These receptors originate from a human donor with chronic lymphocytic leukemia.

This clone was recorded a few times. V usage is TRBV19 and J usage is TRBJ1-5; no definite D call. Germline loops: CDR1 LNHDA, CDR2 SQIVND (reference sequence). Trimming pared 2 bases from V and 6 bases from J, leaving 14 bases between. The CDR3 is made up of 15 amino acids. The CDR3 here is CASSISVGLSQPQHF. The CDR3, as DNA: TGTGCCAGTAGTATATCGGTCGGGCTCAGTCAGCCCCAGCATTTT.

This clone has just a few counts. The chain uses TRBV28 and TRBJ1-2; tentative D call: TRBD1 (5 bases). Germline CDR1 and CDR2: MDHEN and SYDVKM. This CDR3 is built from 14 residues. Trimming left V 7 bases short and J 8 bases short, with 20 bases between. CDR3 residues: CASTLLAQGPGYTF. The CDR3 nucleotides are TGTGCCAGCACCCTACTGGCCCAGGGCCCAGGCTACACCTTC.

V is TRBV7-8 and J is TRBJ1-1, with D tentatively TRBD1 (5 bases). Deletions cut 3 bases from V and 8 bases from J, with 16 bases between. Germline loops: CDR1 SGHVS, CDR2 FQNEAQ. The CDR3 is made up of 14 amino acids. Here the CDR3 reads CASSLGPQRIEAFF. The CDR3 DNA follows: TGTGCCAGCAGCTTGGGGCCCCAGAGAATAGAAGCTTTCTTT. Together with reference TRBV7-8 and TRBJ1-1, the CDR3 gives the full variable domain: GAGVSQSPRYKVAKRGQDVALRCDPISGHVSLFWYQQALGQGPEFLTYFQNEAQLDKSGLPSDRFFAERPEGSVSTLKIQRTQQEDSAVYLCASSLGPQRIEAFFGQGTRLTVV.

This clone was counted only a few times. The rearrangement joins TRBV7-9 to TRBJ2-2; D is unclear. The germline V and J ends were trimmed by 5 bases and 4 bases, with 11 bases remaining between them. Germline CDR1 and CDR2: SEHNR and FQNEAQ (reference sequence). CDR3 size: 14 residues. The CDR3 nucleotides read TGTGCCAGCAGCCCTGACCCTAGCACCGGGGAGCTGTTTTTT. As protein: CASSPDPSTGELFF.

The chain recombines TRBV5-1 with TRBJ2-7; no firm D call. Germline CDR1 reads SGHRS; CDR2 reads YFSETQ. This CDR3 contains 16 residues. The V gene lost 1 base and the J gene lost 4 bases, with 18 bases spanning the gap. CDR3 loop: CASSLSFLALGYEQYF. CDR3 bases: TGCGCCAGCAGCTTGTCTTTCTTGGCTTTGGGATACGAGCAGTACTTC.